Each of the 7 T cell receptor beta chains below was sequenced from the same sample in a study of blood T cell repertoires in COVID-19. Here immunoSEQ multiplex PCR was the method, and the copy in TCRdb shows in-frame clones only, minus some. The repertoire includes about 180,000 clones, about 84% of them detected once, and roughly 18% sits in the top ten. Sequenced material: peripheral blood. All receptors come from a person aged 65-85 years with COVID-19, enrolled during active disease.

The J gene is TRBJ2-3, the V gene TRBV5-8, with 8 positions matching TRBD2. This CDR3 has 15 amino acids. The trim removed 0 bases at V and 4 bases at J, leaving 4 bases unmatched. CDR1 SGHTS and CDR2 YDEGEE come from the germline V gene. DNA for the CDR3: TGTGCCAGCAGCTTGGTTCCTAGCGGGTCAGATACGCAGTATTTT. Amino acids: CASSLVPSGSDTQYF.

V gene TRBV18 combines with J gene TRBJ2-7; 9 bases fit TRBD1. V lost 1 base to trimming and J lost 5 bases; unmatched junction nucleotides: 9. This CDR3 is built from 16 residues. The germline V gene has CDR1 KGHSH and CDR2 LQKENI. The CDR3 spells CASSPLPGQGPDEQYF. The CDR3, as DNA: TGTGCCAGCTCACCACTGCCGGGACAGGGTCCAGACGAGCAGTACTTC.

This rearrangement joins TRBV7-2 to TRBJ2-7; 8 bases match TRBD1. CDR3 length: 16 amino acids. Germline CDR1 reads SGHTA; CDR2 reads FQGNSA. The V gene end was trimmed by 5 bases and the J gene end by 4 bases; junction bases not matched to a gene: 13. This CDR3 reads CASSARQGRKFYEQYF. CDR3 in DNA: TGTGCCAGCAGCGCCCGACAGGGGAGAAAGTTTTACGAGCAGTACTTC.

This chain links TRBV7-2 with TRBJ1-1, with D tentatively TRBD1 (6 bases). Trimming shortened V by 0 bases and J by 6 bases, and 14 bases separated the two germline ends. The CDR3 consists of 15 residues. Germline CDR1 is SGHTA and CDR2 is FQGNSA. This chain's CDR3 is CASSLASGAKAEAFF. CDR3 nucleotide sequence: TGTGCCAGCAGCTTAGCGTCAGGGGCGAAGGCTGAAGCTTTCTTT. The full variable domain, its missing parts supplied by reference TRBV7-2 and TRBJ1-1, is GAGVSQSPSNKVTEKGKDVELRCDPISGHTALYWYRQSLGQGLEFLIYFQGNSAPDKSGLPSDRFSAERTGGSVSTLTIQRTQQEDSAVYLCASSLASGAKAEAFFGQGTRLTVV.

This chain joins TRBV28 and TRBJ1-2, with 9 bases matching TRBD1. This CDR3 region has 15 residues. The trim removed 3 bases at V and 3 bases at J, leaving 5 bases unmatched. CDR1 and CDR2 from the germline V gene are MDHEN and SYDVKM. CDR3: CASSFGTGWDYGYTF. The CDR3 DNA reads as TGTGCCAGCAGTTTTGGGACAGGGTGGGACTATGGCTACACCTTC.

The chain links TRBV5-1 to TRBJ2-7; 11 bases agree with TRBD2. Germline V gene lookup returns CDR1 SGHRS and CDR2 YFSETQ. The CDR3 totals 17 residues. J was trimmed by 1 base and V by 4 bases; bases with no gene match: 10. The CDR3: CASSQNLLAGASYEQYF. In nucleotides, the CDR3 is TGCGCCAGCAGCCAGAACCTACTAGCGGGGGCTTCCTACGAGCAGTACTTC.

This clone was seen at least ten times. The V call is TRBV6-5, the J call TRBJ2-7; the match to TRBD2 covers 11 bases. J gave up 7 bases and V 3 bases, and 8 bases lay outside the gene matches. In germline, CDR1 is MNHEY, CDR2 SVGAGI. This CDR3 is built from 15 residues. The CDR3 DNA reads TGTGCCAGCAGTTATTTCACTAGCGGGAGTGGGGAGCAGTACTTC. As protein: CASSYFTSGSGEQYF.